Shown below are 28 T cell receptor beta chains from a single sample sequenced in a study of tumor-infiltrating lymphocytes in primary liver carcinoma. DNA and RNA were both co-extracted from 20-30 mg of bulk tissue that had not been sorted. TCR beta cDNA was reverse-transcribed from around 0.55 ug of total RNA. The reaction used a constant-region primer and ProtoScript II reverse transcriptase. Three nested multiplex PCR rounds, a slightly modified ARM-PCR, produced the libraries for TCR beta. TRBV1-TRBV30 forward primers and a C-beta reverse primer were used in the first two PCR rounds, which each ran for around 11 cycles. TCRdb re-derived calls from the multiplex PCR reads in MiXCR, one entry per CDR3 protein. The data show 95,000 to 150,000 distinct CDR3 sequences, with approximately 64% seen just once and 7.5% to 9% held by the top ten. Material: liver tumor tissue from sampling region 3. Noted subset: tumor region T3, left-lateral pole. The receptors originated from a woman aged 55 to 70 with primary liver carcinoma and hepatitis B virus infection.

This clonotype was seen many times. The chain carries TRBV12-3 or TRBV12-4 and TRBJ1-2; 8 nucleotides align to TRBD1. Trimming took 5 bases from V and 5 from J; bases not matched to a gene: 7. The CDR3 loop spans 14 amino acids. The CDR3, as DNA: TGTGCCAGCAGTCTCGGACAGGGACTTTATGGCTACACCTTC. Amino acid sequence: CASSLGQGLYGYTF.

Details on this clonotype: The missing conserved phenylalanine or tryptophan at the end of this CDR3 makes a read error likely. CDR3 in DNA: TGTGTCAGCAGCTACTACCGTGGTAGCAGGAGAGAGACCCAGTACTAC. It encodes CVSSYYRGSRRETQYY. The chain employs TRBV11-2 and TRBJ2-5; no clear D gene. Germline lookup yields CDR1 SGHAT and CDR2 FQNNGV. The CDR3 covers 16 residues.

This clonotype was found a few times. Germline is not matched at one junction end, which may reflect a read error. The chain joins TRBV4-1 to TRBJ2-7; 8 nucleotides line up with TRBD2. The CDR3 totals 15 residues. CDR1 MGHRA and CDR2 YSYEKL come from the germline V gene. The CDR3 here is CASSSSPAGGYDQYF. The CDR3 region has the DNA TGCGCCAGCAGTTCCAGCCCTGCGGGAGGATACGACCAGTACTTC.

This chain uses TRBV9 with TRBJ1-5, with no clear D. Trimming took off 4 bases at V and 7 bases at J, with 12 bases between the two ends. The CDR3 has 13 residues. Germline V lookup: CDR1 SGDLS, CDR2 YYNGEE. The DNA of the CDR3 is TGTGCCAGCAGCAAACACCCGCGACAGCCCCAGCATTTT. It specifies CASSKHPRQPQHF.

Notes on this clonotype: One junction end does not reproduce the germline sequence, and a read error may be involved. The CDR3 spells CVSSENSPHQPQHF. The CDR3 nucleotides are TGTGTCAGCAGTGAAAACAGCCCGCATCAGCCCCAGCACTTT. The genes are TRBV6-1 and TRBJ1-5; D remains ambiguous. Germline CDR1 and CDR2: MNHNS and SASEGT. The length of the CDR3 is 14 residues.

The V gene is TRBV2, the J gene TRBJ2-1; TRBD2 agrees at 9 bases. V gave up 8 bases and J gave up 7 bases; unmatched junction bases: 9. CDR1 and CDR2 from the germline V gene are SNHLY and FYNNEI. The CDR3 loop spans 14 amino acids. The CDR3 sequence: CASVSGGRGNEQFF. DNA for the CDR3: TGTGCCAGCGTGAGCGGGGGGCGGGGGAATGAGCAGTTCTTC.

This clonotype was seen at least ten times. V and J are TRBV5-1 and TRBJ2-1; D possibly corresponds to TRBD1 (6 bases). The length of the CDR3 is 15 residues. V lost 4 bases, J lost 0 bases, and 11 bases lay in between. CDR1 is SGHRS, CDR2 YFSETQ, per germline. CDR3 sequence (DNA): TGCGCCAGCAGCAAACAGGGTAGCTCCTACAATGAGCAGTTCTTC. This encodes CASSKQGSSYNEQFF.

The chain has TRBV21-1 and TRBJ1-5. TRBV21-1 is classified as a pseudogene. The length of the CDR3 is 14 residues. Here the CDR3 reads CASIDGLRSRPQHF. CDR3 coding DNA: TGTGCCAGCATCGATGGGTTAAGGAGTCGGCCACAGCATTTT.

Of note for this clonotype: A junction boundary mismatches the germline segment, possibly from a read error. The chain recombines TRBV6-1 with TRBJ2-7, with D maybe TRBD1 (6 bases). The CDR3 extends over 15 amino acids. Germline CDR1 MNHNS, CDR2 SASEGT. CDR3 coding DNA: TGTGCCAGCAATGAAAGGACGGAAGGGGGCTACGAGCAGTACTTC. Translated, it gives CASNERTEGGYEQYF.

Of note for this clonotype: Germline and junction disagree at one end, which may indicate a read error. V usage is TRBV11-2 and J usage is TRBJ2-5, with 7 bases that match TRBD2. CDR3 length: 13 amino acids. CDR1 is SGHAT and CDR2 is FQNNGV in the germline V gene. In DNA, the CDR3 is TGTGCCGGCAGCCTTACGGGAGGCGGGGCCCAGTACTTT. This codes for CAGSLTGGGAQYF.

With regard to this clonotype: An end of the junction does not agree with germline; a read error may underlie this. This rearrangement joins TRBV11-1 to TRBJ2-1, with 8 bases matching TRBD1. The CDR3 extends over 12 amino acids. The germline V gene encodes CDR1 SGHAT and CDR2 FQDESV (reference sequence). The CDR3 DNA reads as TGTGTCAGCAGCCGACAGGGGTACGAGCAGTTCTTC. Its protein product is CVSSRQGYEQFF.

The chain employs TRBV12-3 or TRBV12-4 and TRBJ2-1; 12 bases match TRBD2. Trimming took 8 bases from V and 0 from J; bases not matched to a gene: 11. The CDR3 consists of 18 residues. This CDR3 is CASYSLAGGSSSYNEQFF. As DNA, the CDR3 is TGTGCCAGCTATTCTCTAGCGGGAGGGTCAAGCTCCTACAATGAGCAGTTCTTC.

This chain uses TRBV25-1 with TRBJ2-7; tentatively, D is TRBD1 or TRBD2 (5 bases each). The V end was cut by 2 bases, the J end by 0 bases, with 17 bases between. The CDR3 runs to 17 residues. Germline CDR1 is MGHDK and CDR2 is SYGVNS. The CDR3 spells CASSEGEWSGSSYEQYF. In DNA, the CDR3 is TGTGCCAGCAGTGAAGGGGAATGGTCAGGGAGCTCCTACGAGCAGTACTTC.

On this clonotype: This may be a read error, as it is one base from a much larger clone. This chain uses TRBV5-5 with TRBJ2-7, with TRBD1 matching over 7 bases. This CDR3 region has 15 residues. CDR1 and CDR2 from the germline V gene are SGHKS and YYEKEE (reference sequence). The CDR3 here is CANSLAPGQPYEQYF. In DNA form, the CDR3 reads TGTGCCAACAGCTTGGCACCGGGACAGCCCTACGAGCAGTACTTC.

In regard to this clonotype: Given a much more abundant clone one base away, this may be a read error. The CDR3 does not close with the conserved phenylalanine or tryptophan, likely indicating a read error. The V gene is TRBV12-3 or TRBV12-4, the J gene TRBJ2-5; tentatively, D is TRBD2 (7 bases). The V end was cut by 5 bases, the J end by 5 bases, with 15 bases between. There are 14 residues in the CDR3. The CDR3 protein is CASSTRGGGETQYL. Written as DNA, the CDR3 is TGTGCCAGCAGTACCCGGGGAGGGGGTGAGACCCAGTACTTA.

The table lists this clonotype with a few counts. The rearrangement joins TRBV28 to TRBJ2-7; D is undetermined. Germline CDR1 MDHEN, CDR2 SYDVKM. Trimming pared 4 bases from V and 4 bases from J, leaving 5 bases between. The CDR3 consists of 11 residues. CDR3 DNA sequence: TGTGCCAGCAGTTCTCAGTACGAGCAGTACTTC. The encoded protein is CASSSQYEQYF.

This clonotype was counted ten times or more. The gene calls are TRBV10-2 and TRBJ1-5; weak D call: TRBD1 (5 bases). Trimming took off 4 bases at V and 0 bases at J, with 7 bases between the two ends. The CDR3 runs to 14 residues. The germline V gene has CDR1 WSHSY and CDR2 SAAADI. The CDR3 protein is CASSGQNSNQPQHF. In nucleotides, the CDR3 is TGCGCCAGCAGTGGACAGAATAGCAATCAGCCCCAGCATTTT.

This rearrangement joins TRBV14 to TRBJ2-1; a weak D match, TRBD2 (5 bases). V lost 8 bases, J lost 7 bases, and 18 bases lay in between. Germline-derived CDR1 and CDR2 are SGHDN and FVKESK. This CDR3 has 14 amino acids. CDR3 residues: CASDPKLTGNEQFF. The CDR3 bases are TGTGCCAGCGACCCTAAATTGACGGGGAATGAGCAGTTCTTC.

Comment on this clonotype: A junction end diverges from the germline sequence, so it may reflect a read error. CDR3 nucleotides: TGTACCAGCAGCTTAAGTATCGGGGGGGTCAGGAATGAGCAGTTCTTC. This codes for CTSSLSIGGVRNEQFF. J is TRBJ2-1 and V is TRBV7-9; 8 bases align to TRBD2. This CDR3 has 16 residues. The germline V gene encodes CDR1 SEHNR and CDR2 FQNEAQ (reference sequence).

The V and J genes are TRBV11-2 and TRBJ2-2; D is ambiguous. The CDR3 is 13 amino acids. Germline assignment: CDR1 SGHAT and CDR2 FQNNGV. CDR3 in DNA: TGTGTCAGTAGCTTAGGTCTGGCCGGGGAGCTGTTTTTT. This codes for CVSSLGLAGELFF.

A note on this clonotype: A read error may be the cause here, since a much bigger clone is one base away. The missing conserved phenylalanine or tryptophan at the end of this CDR3 makes a read error likely. The chain uses TRBV12-5 and TRBJ2-1; no firm D call. Trimming stripped 1 base from V and 9 bases from J, with 4 bases between. Germline CDR1 LGHNT, CDR2 FRNRAP. The length of the CDR3 is 11 residues. CDR3 DNA: TGTGCTAGTGGTTTGGAGAGTGAGCAGTTCATC. Protein: CASGLESEQFI.

A note on this clonotype: One junction end does not reproduce the germline sequence, and a read error may be involved. J is TRBJ2-7 and V is TRBV6-1, with D tentatively TRBD1 (6 bases). The CDR3 has 14 amino acids. The germline CDR1 and CDR2 sequences are MNHNS and SASEGT. The CDR3 region is CASRWAGASYEQYF. CDR3 DNA sequence: TGTGCCAGCAGGTGGGCAGGGGCCTCCTACGAACAGTACTTC.

Comment on this clonotype: At one end, the junction sequence differs from germline, possibly due to a read error. This sequence joins TRBV6-5 and TRBJ1-1; D call uncertain. There are 14 residues in the CDR3. The germline CDR1 and CDR2 sequences are MNHEY and SVGAGI. CDR3 in amino acids: CASSTGIANTEAFF. CDR3 in DNA: TGTGCGAGCAGCACCGGGATTGCGAACACTGAAGCTTTCTTT.

In this sample, this clonotype turned up many times. At one end, the junction sequence differs from germline, possibly due to a read error. The J gene is TRBJ1-5, the V gene TRBV4-1; D unresolved. The CDR3 is 17 residues long. Germline CDR1 reads MGHRA; CDR2 reads YSYEKL. CDR3 amino acids: CASSQQVTHYSSQPQHF. In DNA form, the CDR3 reads TGCGCCAGCAGCCAACAGGTCACCCATTATAGCAGTCAGCCCCAGCATTTT.

As to this clonotype: This may be a read error: a much more frequent sequence differs by one nucleotide. This chain links TRBV4-1 with TRBJ1-1, with D maybe TRBD1 (5 bases). Trimming removed 0 bases from V and 10 bases from J, with 21 bases in between. This CDR3 region has 16 residues. Germline lookup yields CDR1 MGHRA and CDR2 YSYEKL. CDR3 DNA: TGCGCCAGCAGCCAAGAGGCTCGGGGGGTCTACTGTGGAGCTTTCTTT. Translation gives CASSQEARGVYCGAFF.

The chain employs TRBV11-2 and TRBJ1-3; weak D call: TRBD1 (6 bases). This CDR3 comprises 16 residues. Trimming removed 9 bases at V and 4 bases at J, with 22 bases between. Germline CDR1 is SGHAT and CDR2 is FQNNGV. The CDR3 region has the DNA TGTGCCAGTAGTTATAACGACAGGTCTCGAGGAAACACCATATATTTT. It translates to CASSYNDRSRGNTIYF.

As for this clonotype: A read error may produce the germline difference seen at one junction end. The J gene is TRBJ1-1, the V gene TRBV11-2, with 7 bases matching TRBD1. The CDR3 has 15 amino acids. The V gene's germline CDR1 is SGHAT and CDR2 FQNNGV. The CDR3 region is CASGLLILQGTEAFF. In DNA, the CDR3 is TGTGCCAGCGGCTTACTGATCTTACAGGGGACTGAAGCTTTCTTT.

The CDR3 DNA reads as TGCGCCAGCAGCTTTCCAGATTACGAGCAGTACTTC. Residues: CASSFPDYEQYF. The rearrangement links TRBV5-1 to TRBJ2-7, with D hard to call. The germline gives CDR1 SGHRS, CDR2 YFSETQ. Trimming removed 2 bases at V and 4 bases at J, with 7 bases between. This CDR3 region has 12 residues.